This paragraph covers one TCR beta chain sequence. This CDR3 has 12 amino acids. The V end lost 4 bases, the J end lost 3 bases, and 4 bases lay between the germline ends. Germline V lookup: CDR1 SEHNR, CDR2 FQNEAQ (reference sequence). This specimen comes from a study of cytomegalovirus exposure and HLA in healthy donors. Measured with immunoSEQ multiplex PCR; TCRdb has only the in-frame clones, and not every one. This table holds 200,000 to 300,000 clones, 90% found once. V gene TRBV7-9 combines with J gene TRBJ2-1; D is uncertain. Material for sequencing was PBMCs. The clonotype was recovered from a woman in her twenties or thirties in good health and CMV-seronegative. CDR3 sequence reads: CASSSYYNEQFF. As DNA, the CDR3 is TGTGCCAGCAGCTCCTACTACAATGAGCAGTTCTTC.